This TCR beta chain was observed in a study of T-cell reconstitution after alpha-beta-depleted transplantation in children (dated by TCRdb to 2016 to 2017). Broadly, across the study: Using TCR repertoire profiling, the study followed T-cell immune reconstitution in a quantitative way in children after TCRalphabeta/CD19-depleted allogeneic hematopoietic cell transplantation.

Trimming removed 2 bases from V and 5 bases from J; the gene matches leave 9 bases unexplained. Reading the germline V gene gives CDR1 MNHEY and CDR2 SVGAGI. The CDR3 spans 15 residues, from the cysteine through the phenylalanine. Only the CDR3 part of the read is kept: 45 bases, read in frame from the first base. The library was generated by PCR. The sequencer was an Illumina HiSeq 2500. TCR library preparation used molecular barcoding, with unique molecular identifiers applied to normalize quantification of the TCRbeta repertoire. The public reads were run again by TCRdb, first through fastp at Q25 and then through MiXCR, and only productive beta chains were kept. Each CDR3 protein gets just one entry, which takes the most common genes and DNA from the rows behind it. Counted in this sample were approximately 490,000 distinct CDR3 sequences; about 12% of them appeared once. Around 5.6% of the sample is in the top ten clones.

This clonotype came up a few times. Its antigen remains undetermined. Per-base quality was not reported, and no clone a single base away is much larger than it. The clonotype comes from a human donor who donated a stem cell graft to a child with combined immunodeficiency. Here the sequenced sample was PBMCs from the stem cell graft donor, taken from the stem cell graft. The chain employs TRBV6-5 and TRBJ2-7, with 7 bases matching TRBD1. In nucleotides, the sequence is TGTGCCAGCAGTTACCGGGACAGTTTTACGCACGAGCAGTACTTC. Translated, it gives CASSYRDSFTHEQYF.